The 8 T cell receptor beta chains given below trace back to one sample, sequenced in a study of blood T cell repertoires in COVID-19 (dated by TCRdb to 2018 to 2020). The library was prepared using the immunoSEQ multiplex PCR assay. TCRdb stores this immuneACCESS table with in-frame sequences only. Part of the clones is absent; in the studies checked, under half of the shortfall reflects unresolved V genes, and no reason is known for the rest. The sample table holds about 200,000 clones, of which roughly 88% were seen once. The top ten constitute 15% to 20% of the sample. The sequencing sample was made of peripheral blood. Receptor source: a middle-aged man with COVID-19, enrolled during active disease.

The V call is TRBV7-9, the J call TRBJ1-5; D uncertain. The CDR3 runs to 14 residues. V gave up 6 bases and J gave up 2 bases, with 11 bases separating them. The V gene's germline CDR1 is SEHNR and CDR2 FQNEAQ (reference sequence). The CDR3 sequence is CASSHSPGNQPQHF. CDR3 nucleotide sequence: TGTGCCAGCAGTCATTCCCCGGGCAATCAGCCCCAGCATTTT. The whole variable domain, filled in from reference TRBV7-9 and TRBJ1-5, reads DTGVSQNPRHKITKRGQNVTFRCDPISEHNRLYWYRQTLGQGPEFLTYFQNEAQLEKSRLLSDRFSAERPKGSFSTLEIQRTEQGDSAMYLCASSHSPGNQPQHFGDGTRLSIL.

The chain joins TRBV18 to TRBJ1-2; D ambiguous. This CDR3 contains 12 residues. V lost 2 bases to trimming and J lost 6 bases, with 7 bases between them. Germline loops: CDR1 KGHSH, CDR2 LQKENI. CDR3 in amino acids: CASSPETNGYTF. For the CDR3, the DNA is TGTGCCAGCTCACCAGAGACAAATGGCTACACCTTC. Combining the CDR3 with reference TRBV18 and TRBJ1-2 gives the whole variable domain NAGVMQNPRHLVRRRGQEARLRCSPMKGHSHVYWYRQLPEEGLKFMVYLQKENIIDESGMPKERFSAEFPKEGPSILRIQQVVRGDSAAYFCASSPETNGYTFGSGTRLTVV.

In DNA form, the CDR3 reads TGTGCCAGCAGGTCCTTAGGGGGCGAAGGTGAGCAGTTCTTC. Translating it yields CASRSLGGEGEQFF. The V call is TRBV7-3, the J call TRBJ2-1; TRBD1 agrees at 7 bases. Germline CDR1 SGHTA, CDR2 FQGTGA. Trimming at V came to 6 bases and at J to 9 bases, leaving 11 bases not matched to a gene. CDR3 length equals 14 residues.

CDR3 in amino acids: CASRTPGGGTGELFF. In DNA form, the CDR3 reads TGTGCCAGCAGGACTCCCGGGGGTGGCACCGGGGAGCTGTTTTTT. The genes are TRBV6-5 and TRBJ2-2, with TRBD2 as a possible D gene (6 bases). The CDR3 covers 15 residues. Germline V CDR1 and CDR2: MNHEY, SVGAGI. With 6 bases removed from V and 4 bases from J, the gap between germline ends came to 15 bases.

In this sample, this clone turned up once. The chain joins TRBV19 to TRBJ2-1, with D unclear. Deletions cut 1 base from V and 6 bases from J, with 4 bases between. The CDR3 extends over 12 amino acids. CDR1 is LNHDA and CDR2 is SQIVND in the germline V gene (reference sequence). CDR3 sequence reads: CASSIGLNEQFF. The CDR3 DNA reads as TGTGCCAGTAGTATAGGTCTCAATGAGCAGTTCTTC.

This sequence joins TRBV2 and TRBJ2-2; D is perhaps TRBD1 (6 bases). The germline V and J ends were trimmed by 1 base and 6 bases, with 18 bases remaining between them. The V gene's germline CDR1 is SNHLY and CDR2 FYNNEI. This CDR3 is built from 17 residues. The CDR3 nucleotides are TGTGCCAGCAGTGAAGACAGGGTTGGAGCAGGTGCCGGGGAGCTGTTTTTT. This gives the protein CASSEDRVGAGAGELFF.

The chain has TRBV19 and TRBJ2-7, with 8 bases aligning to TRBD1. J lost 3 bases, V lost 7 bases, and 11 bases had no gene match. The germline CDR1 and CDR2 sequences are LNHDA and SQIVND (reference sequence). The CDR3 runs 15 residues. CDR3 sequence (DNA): TGTGCCAGTAAGTCAATACAGGGGGGCAACTACGAGCAGTACTTC. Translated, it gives CASKSIQGGNYEQYF.

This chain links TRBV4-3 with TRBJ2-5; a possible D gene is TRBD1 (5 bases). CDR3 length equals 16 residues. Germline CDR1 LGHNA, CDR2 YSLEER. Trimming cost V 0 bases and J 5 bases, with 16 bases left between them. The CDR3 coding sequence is TGCGCCAGCAGCCAAGATCTCCGGATGCCAGGGGAGACCCAGTACTTC. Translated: CASSQDLRMPGETQYF.